These 23 T cell receptor beta chains came from one sample sequenced in a study of blood T cell repertoires in COVID-19. Profiling relied on immunoSEQ multiplex PCR, and the TCRdb table lists in-frame clones only, not all of them. The repertoire holds 120,000 to 150,000 clones, with roughly 82% as singletons. The sample taken for sequencing was peripheral blood. The source is a human donor in a cohort sampled during active COVID-19.

The V and J genes are TRBV19 and TRBJ1-2; D is unclear. V lost 7 bases to trimming and J lost 1 base, with 16 bases between them. The CDR3 length is 15 residues. Germline V gene data show CDR1 as LNHDA and CDR2 as SQIVND (reference sequence). CDR3 in DNA: TGTGCCAGTAAGGATTCTTATGGAGGTAACTATGGCTACACCTTC. It encodes CASKDSYGGNYGYTF.

This chain links TRBV13 with TRBJ2-4; D might be TRBD1 (6 bases). The CDR3 extends over 12 amino acids. V lost 11 bases to trimming and J lost 10 bases, with 18 bases between them. Germline CDR1 and CDR2: PRHDT and FYEKMQ (reference sequence). The CDR3 reads CACTTGRGIQYF. The CDR3 DNA reads as TGTGCCTGTACGACAGGAAGAGGTATTCAGTACTTC.

The chain combines TRBV14 with TRBJ2-2; D is uncertain. Trimming removed 4 bases from V and 9 bases from J, with 6 bases in between. The CDR3 is 11 residues long. The germline V gene has CDR1 SGHDN and CDR2 FVKESK. The CDR3 is CASSRGRELFF. CDR3 bases: TGTGCCAGCAGCCGCGGCAGGGAGCTGTTTTTT. Full variable domain (outside the CDR3, taken from reference TRBV14 and TRBJ2-2): EAGVTQFPSHSVIEKGQTVTLRCDPISGHDNLYWYRRVMGKEIKFLLHFVKESKQDESGMPNNRFLAERTGGTYSTLKVQPAELEDSGVYFCASSRGRELFFGEGSRLTVL.

This clone was counted at least ten times. This chain joins TRBV19 and TRBJ1-5, with 7 positions matching TRBD1. Germline V gene data show CDR1 as LNHDA and CDR2 as SQIVND (reference sequence). The CDR3 totals 18 residues. V lost 1 base to trimming and J lost 3 bases; unmatched junction nucleotides: 12. The CDR3: CASSIGWLVGGNNQPQHF. As DNA, the CDR3 is TGTGCCAGTAGTATAGGATGGCTGGTAGGGGGCAACAATCAGCCCCAGCATTTT.

The chain uses TRBV28 and TRBJ1-2, with TRBD1 identical over 10 bases. Trimming at V came to 2 bases and at J to 5 bases, leaving 5 bases not matched to a gene. The CDR3 extends over 15 amino acids. Germline CDR1 is MDHEN and CDR2 is SYDVKM. The CDR3 DNA sequence: TGTGCCAGCAGTTTACCCGACAGGGGGCAATATGGCTACACCTTC. Translated, it gives CASSLPDRGQYGYTF.

The chain has TRBV15 and TRBJ1-5, with 11 bases lining up with TRBD1. CDR1 LNHNV and CDR2 YYDKDF come from the germline V gene (reference sequence). J lost 5 bases, V lost 0 bases, and 9 bases had no gene match. The CDR3 contains 18 residues. CDR3 in DNA: TGTGCCACCAGCAGAGATTACGGGACAGGGGGGACAGATCAGCCCCAGCATTTT. Amino acid sequence: CATSRDYGTGGTDQPQHF.

The chain uses TRBV2 and TRBJ1-1, with 9 bases lining up with TRBD1. There are 13 residues in the CDR3. Trimming removed 9 bases from V and 4 bases from J; junction bases left unmatched: 6. Germline V CDR1 and CDR2: SNHLY, FYNNEI. The CDR3 DNA follows: TGTGCCAGTCGAGAGACAGGGGGCACTGAAGCTTTCTTT. It is translated as CASRETGGTEAFF.

The chain uses TRBV7-8 and TRBJ1-5, with 9 positions matching TRBD1. Trimming at V came to 4 bases and at J to 6 bases, leaving 7 bases not matched to a gene. Germline loops: CDR1 SGHVS, CDR2 FQNEAQ. CDR3 length: 15 residues. The CDR3 DNA follows: TGTGCCAGCAGCTCGGGACAGGGTCCTAGTCAGCCCCAGCATTTT. As protein: CASSSGQGPSQPQHF.

V and J are TRBV11-2 and TRBJ2-5; 7 bases are a match to TRBD1. The germline gives CDR1 SGHAT, CDR2 FQNNGV. This CDR3 spans 17 amino acids. V lost 5 bases and J lost 4; bases outside the gene matches: 16. CDR3 residues: CASSLAWVSSGGETQYF. The CDR3 region has the DNA TGTGCCAGCAGCCTAGCATGGGTGTCCTCAGGGGGAGAGACCCAGTACTTC.

V is TRBV3-1 (or the pseudogene TRBV3-2) and J is TRBJ2-3; 11 nucleotides line up with TRBD2. V shed 2 bases, J shed 5 bases, and the junction held 9 bases outside the gene matches. The CDR3 length is 17 residues. CDR1 is LGHDT and CDR2 is YNNKEL in the germline V gene (reference sequence). The CDR3: CASSQHLAGGPLDTQYF. CDR3 DNA: TGTGCCAGCAGCCAACACTTAGCGGGAGGGCCCTTAGATACGCAGTATTTT.

The rearrangement joins TRBV9 to TRBJ2-7, with 12 positions matching TRBD1. The trim removed 0 bases at V and 5 bases at J, leaving 9 bases unmatched. The CDR3 length is 17 residues. Per the germline V gene, CDR1 is SGDLS and CDR2 is YYNGEE. CDR3 nucleotides: TGTGCCAGCAGCGTAGGGAGTGGGGACAGGGGGCCTGACGAGCAGTACTTC. It yields the protein CASSVGSGDRGPDEQYF.

This clone was recorded only once. The V call is TRBV5-1, the J call TRBJ2-7; TRBD1 aligns across 10 bases. The CDR3 length is 14 residues. CDR1 is SGHRS and CDR2 is YFSETQ in the germline V gene. Trimming removed 3 bases from V and 1 base from J; junction bases left unmatched: 1. CDR3 nucleotide sequence: TGCGCCAGCAGCTCGGGACAGGGGTCCTACGAGCAGTACTTC. Translating gives CASSSGQGSYEQYF.

J is TRBJ1-1 and V is TRBV9; 7 bases map to TRBD1. V was pared by 4 bases and J by 1 base, with 7 bases of the junction left unmatched. Germline-derived CDR1 and CDR2 are SGDLS and YYNGEE. The CDR3 sequence is 15 residues long. CDR3 residues: CASSPEGAANTEAFF. The DNA of the CDR3 is TGTGCCAGCAGCCCGGAGGGGGCAGCGAACACTGAAGCTTTCTTT.

This clone was detected once. The chain couples TRBV5-6 to TRBJ1-1; the match to TRBD1 covers 9 bases. CDR3 size: 16 residues. V lost 3 bases to trimming and J lost 5 bases; unmatched junction nucleotides: 11. Germline V gene lookup returns CDR1 SGHDT and CDR2 YYEEEE. CDR3 protein: CASSSLTGQGLTEAFF. CDR3 nucleotide sequence: TGTGCCAGCAGCTCCCTGACGGGACAGGGTCTTACTGAAGCTTTCTTT.

The J gene is TRBJ1-6, the V gene TRBV2, with D perhaps matching TRBD1 (6 bases). V shed 7 bases and J shed 9 bases, with 13 bases lying between them. Germline CDR1 SNHLY, CDR2 FYNNEI. The CDR3 length is 13 residues. The DNA for the CDR3 is TGTGCCAGCAAGGGGGACGCGAGTTCACCCCTCCACTTT. Translating it yields CASKGDASSPLHF.

This clone was seen once. CDR3 in DNA: TGTGCCAGCAGCCACGCAGGGAGCAATCAGCCCCAGCATTTT. This codes for CASSHAGSNQPQHF. This chain connects TRBV3-1 (or the pseudogene TRBV3-2) to TRBJ1-5, with D perhaps matching TRBD1 (5 bases). From germline, CDR1 is LGHDT and CDR2 YNNKEL (reference sequence). The ends were cut back, 3 bases at V and 1 base at J, with 7 bases in the middle. The CDR3 length is 14 residues.

V is TRBV28 and J is TRBJ1-5, with D unclear. Trimming took 3 bases from V and 3 from J, leaving 12 bases between them. The CDR3 spans 15 residues. Germline V gene data show CDR1 as MDHEN and CDR2 as SYDVKM. CDR3 sequence (DNA): TGTGCCAGCAGTTTCCGGGTGAGGAACAATCAGCCCCAGCATTTT. It encodes CASSFRVRNNQPQHF.

The chain carries TRBV16 and TRBJ2-2; D is possibly TRBD1 (5 bases). V shed 1 base and J shed 2 bases, with 8 bases lying between them. Germline CDR1 and CDR2: KGHSY and FQNENV. This CDR3 has 15 residues. CDR3 sequence (DNA): TGTGCCAGCAGCCAATGGGGCAGTAACACCGGGGAGCTGTTTTTT. Translating gives CASSQWGSNTGELFF.

This rearrangement joins TRBV7-9 to TRBJ1-1; 7 bases map to TRBD1. The V gene's germline CDR1 is SEHNR and CDR2 FQNEAQ (reference sequence). The length of the CDR3 is 14 residues. V trimming: 5 bases; J trimming: 0 bases; junction bases outside the gene matches: 3. The CDR3 DNA reads as TGTGCCAGCAGCCGACAGGGATTGAACACTGAAGCTTTCTTT. It is translated as CASSRQGLNTEAFF.

This clone was seen only a few times. CDR3 protein: CSVVWGGNTEAFF. The CDR3 nucleotides read TGCAGCGTTGTTTGGGGGGGAAACACTGAAGCTTTCTTT. V is TRBV29-1 and J is TRBJ1-1, with D tentatively TRBD1 (5 bases). The CDR3 is 13 residues long. Germline assignment: CDR1 SQVTM and CDR2 ANQGSEA. The V end lost 4 bases, the J end lost 2 bases, and 11 bases lay between the germline ends.

This rearrangement joins TRBV3-1 (or the pseudogene TRBV3-2) to TRBJ1-2; TRBD1 matches 9 bases. CDR3 length: 16 amino acids. Unmatched junction bases numbered 5, after V lost 3 bases and J lost 0 bases. CDR1 is LGHDT and CDR2 is YNNKEL in the germline V gene (reference sequence). This CDR3 is CASSQGQGRSNYGYTF. DNA of the CDR3: TGTGCCAGCAGCCAGGGACAGGGAAGGTCTAACTATGGCTACACCTTC.

This chain connects TRBV5-1 to TRBJ1-6; 7 bases align to TRBD1. The CDR3 totals 16 residues. CDR1 and CDR2 (germline): SGHRS, YFSETQ. With 4 bases clipped from V and 3 bases from J, the junction kept 7 bases outside the gene matches. In DNA form, the CDR3 reads TGCGCCAGCAGCCTAGACAGGGTGAACTATAATTCACCCCTCCACTTT. Its protein is CASSLDRVNYNSPLHF.

The chain couples TRBV4-1 to TRBJ2-1; TRBD2 matches at 7 bases. The CDR3 is 18 amino acids. J was trimmed by 4 bases and V by 3 bases; bases with no gene match: 15. Per germline, CDR1 MGHRA and CDR2 YSYEKL. Written as DNA, the CDR3 is TGCGCCAGCAGCCACCCTAGATTCGGGGGGTACAGGTACAATGAGCAGTTCTTC. Its protein product is CASSHPRFGGYRYNEQFF.